This TCR beta chain was identified in a study of graft-versus-host responses after intestinal transplantation. Study-level background: Among the recipients, transplants were multivisceral, liver-intestinal, or isolated intestinal.

The method was immunoSEQ multiplex PCR; TCRdb's version includes in-frame clones alone and lacks a portion of them. The table records 35,000 to 45,000 clones, about 95% of them present only once. The sample consisted of PBMCs, taken 16 days after intestinal transplant. The sequence derives from a human patient who received an intestinal transplant, so some T cells may come from the graft donor.

CDR3 in DNA: TGTGCCAGCATGGATGAGGGGGCGGGTACGCAGTATTTT. Amino acid sequence: CASMDEGAGTQYF. The rearrangement joins TRBV2 to TRBJ2-3; TRBD1 matches 7 bases. Germline CDR1 is SNHLY and CDR2 is FYNNEI. V was clipped by 7 bases and J by 8 bases; unmatched bases: 9. CDR3 size: 13 residues. Full variable domain (rest looked up from reference TRBV2 and TRBJ2-3): EPEVTQTPSHQVTQMGQEVILRCVPISNHLYFYWYRQILGQKVEFLVSFYNNEISEKSEIFDDQFSVERPDGSNFTLKIRSTKLEDSAMYFCASMDEGAGTQYFGPGTRLTVL.